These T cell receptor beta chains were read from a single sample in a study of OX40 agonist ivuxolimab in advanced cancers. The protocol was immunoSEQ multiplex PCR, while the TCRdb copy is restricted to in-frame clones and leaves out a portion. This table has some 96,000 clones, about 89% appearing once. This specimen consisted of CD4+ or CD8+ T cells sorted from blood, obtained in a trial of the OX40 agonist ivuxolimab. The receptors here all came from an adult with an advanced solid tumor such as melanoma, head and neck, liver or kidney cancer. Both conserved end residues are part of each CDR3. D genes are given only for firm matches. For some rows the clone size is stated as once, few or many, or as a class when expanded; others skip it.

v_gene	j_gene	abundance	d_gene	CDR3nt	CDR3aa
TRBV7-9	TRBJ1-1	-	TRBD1	TGTGCCAGCAGCCAGGGGGGGAACACTGAAGCTTTCTTT	CASSQGGNTEAFF
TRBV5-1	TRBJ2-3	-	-	TGCGCCAGCAGCCTACTAGACCGGGGTACGCAGTATTTT	CASSLLDRGTQYF
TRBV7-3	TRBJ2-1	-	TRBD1	TGTGCCAGCAGCTTATTTGGGGCCAGTGCGACAGGGACAAATGAGCAGTTCTTC	CASSLFGASATGTNEQFF
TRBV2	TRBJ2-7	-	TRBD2	TGTGCCAGCAGGGGACTAGCGGTCTTAAGCTCCTACGAGCAGTACTTC	CASRGLAVLSSYEQYF
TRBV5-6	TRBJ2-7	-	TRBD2	TGTGCCAGCAGCATTAGCGGGGGGGCCGTTGCCGAGCAGTACTTC	CASSISGGAVAEQYF
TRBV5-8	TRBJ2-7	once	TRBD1	TGTGCCAGCAGCTCGAGACCCAACGCGGCTGACAGGGGCCATAGGTACGAGCAGTACTTC	CASSSRPNAADRGHRYEQYF
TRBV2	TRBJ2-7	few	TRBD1	TGTGCCAGCAGGCTAGGGGGCGAGGTAGGGGAGCAGTACTTC	CASRLGGEVGEQYF
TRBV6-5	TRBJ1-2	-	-	TGTGCCAGCAGTTACTCGATGTTTGGGGCTAACTATGGCTACACCTTC	CASSYSMFGANYGYTF
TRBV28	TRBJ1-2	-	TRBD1	TGTGCCAGCCGACAGGGAAACTATGGCTACACCTTC	CASRQGNYGYTF
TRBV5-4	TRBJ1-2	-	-	TGTGCCAGCAGCCCAACCCGACAGGACTACTATGGCTACACCTTC	CASSPTRQDYYGYTF
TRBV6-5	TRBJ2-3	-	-	TGTGCCAGCAGGGGAAGCGGGGATACGCAGTATTTT	CASRGSGDTQYF
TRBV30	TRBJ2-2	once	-	TGTGCCTGGAGTGGGACGGCGAACACCGGGGAGCTGTTTTTT	CAWSGTANTGELFF
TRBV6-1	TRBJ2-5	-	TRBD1	TGTGCCAGCAGTGCCCGATCCGGGACAGGGGGCGCGGAGACCCAGTACTTC	CASSARSGTGGAETQYF
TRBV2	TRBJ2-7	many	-	TGTGCCAGCAGCTTTACAGGGAATAACTACGAGCAGTACTTC	CASSFTGNNYEQYF
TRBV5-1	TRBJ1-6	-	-	TGCGCCAGCAGCTTGGGGGGCCGTTCCTATAATTCACCCCTCCACTTT	CASSLGGRSYNSPLHF
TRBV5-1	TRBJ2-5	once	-	TGCGCCAGCAGCTTGGAATACACACAGACCCAGTACTTC	CASSLEYTQTQYF
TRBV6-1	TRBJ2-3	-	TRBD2	TGTGCCAGTACTAGCGGGACTAGCACAGATACGCAGTATTTT	CASTSGTSTDTQYF
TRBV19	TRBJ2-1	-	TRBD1	TGTGCCAGTAGTATAGTACCGGGACAGGGGTCCAATGAGCAGTTCTTC	CASSIVPGQGSNEQFF